The clone carrying this T cell receptor (beta chain) came up many times. The sample comes from a study of T-cell reconstitution after alpha-beta-depleted transplantation in children. In germline, CDR1 is SGHRS, CDR2 YFSETQ. V was pared by 4 bases and J by 4 bases, with 9 bases of the junction left unmatched. The CDR3 is 16 amino acids. Unique molecular identifiers were incorporated when the TCRbeta library was constructed. TCRdb fed the PCR reads into MiXCR, producing one record per CDR3 protein. The sample lists under 450,000 distinct CDR3 sequences, about an eighth seen once, with 4% to 5.5% in the top ten.

The genes are TRBV5-1 and TRBJ2-5, with 11 bases matching TRBD1. The sequence was collected from a human donor who donated a stem cell graft to a child with Fanconi anemia. Sequences were derived from PBMCs, sampled from the stem cell graft. The CDR3 nucleotides read TGCGCCAGCAGCCCCGGGACCGGGACAGGGGGAGAGACCCAGTACTTC. Encoded protein: CASSPGTGTGGETQYF.